This record covers a single T cell receptor beta chain. Repertoires were generated with immunoSEQ multiplex PCR, while TCRdb's copy carries only in-frame clones and drops some. The sample holds around 250,000 clones, over 75% seen once. The data derive from a study of blood T cell repertoires in COVID-19. Participant age was roughly 18 to 100 years, and participants resided in fewer than 25 US areas. Cohort assignment relied on participant-reported clinical history. Two negative PCRs, clearance, or symptom resolution characterized the recovered Cohort 3 donors. Per the germline V gene, CDR1 is SNHLY and CDR2 is FYNNEI. The ends lost 6 bases at V and 1 base at J; junction bases unmatched: 8. The CDR3 runs 16 residues.

This clonotype was sampled from a woman aged 45-65 years who had recovered from COVID-19. The chain has TRBV2 and TRBJ2-2, with 7 bases aligning to TRBD2. Sequenced input: PBMCs or T cells enriched from blood (not recorded which). The CDR3 is CASRLAGTMNTGELFF. The CDR3 DNA is TGTGCCAGCAGGTTAGCCGGGACTATGAACACCGGGGAGCTGTTTTTT.